The 27 T cell receptor beta chains given below trace back to one sample, sequenced in a study of blood T cell repertoires in COVID-19. Here immunoSEQ multiplex PCR was the method, and the copy in TCRdb shows in-frame clones only, minus some. The table has approximately 220,000 clones, 65% to 85% seen once; the top ten hold roughly 27%. Sequenced sample: peripheral blood. The receptors shown here come from a man aged 40-55 years with acute or convalescent COVID-19.

This clone was observed a single time. The rearrangement uses TRBV7-3 and TRBJ2-3; perhaps TRBD1 as D (5 bases). The V end lost 3 bases, the J end lost 6 bases, and 13 bases lay between the germline ends. The CDR3 loop spans 14 amino acids. Germline V lookup: CDR1 SGHTA, CDR2 FQGTGA. The DNA for the CDR3 is TGTGCCAGCAGCTTCTCAGGGCTCGGGGATACGCAGTATTTT. Translation: CASSFSGLGDTQYF.

This rearrangement joins TRBV9 to TRBJ1-5; TRBD1 might be the D (5 bases). This CDR3 contains 15 residues. Deletions cut 0 bases from V and 6 bases from J, with 13 bases between. CDR1 SGDLS and CDR2 YYNGEE come from the germline V gene. The CDR3 is CASSVGQGGFQPQHF. CDR3 bases: TGTGCCAGCAGCGTAGGGCAGGGAGGTTTTCAGCCCCAGCATTTT.

The rearrangement links TRBV19 to TRBJ1-2; D unresolved. The CDR3 sequence is 13 residues long. The germline CDR1 and CDR2 sequences are LNHDA and SQIVND (reference sequence). The V end lost 3 bases, the J end lost 2 bases, and 7 bases lay between the germline ends. The CDR3 sequence is CASSMGLNYGYTF. As DNA, the CDR3 is TGTGCCAGTAGTATGGGCCTAAACTATGGCTACACCTTC.

This sequence joins TRBV6-5 and TRBJ1-6; 7 nucleotides align to TRBD1. CDR1 is MNHEY, CDR2 SVGAGI, per germline. The CDR3 is 15 residues long. V lost 2 bases and J lost 7; bases outside the gene matches: 5. The CDR3 is CASSYSGQENSPLHF. The CDR3 nucleotides are TGTGCCAGCAGTTACAGTGGACAGGAGAATTCACCCCTCCACTTT.

This clone was detected a few times. The chain couples TRBV6-6 to TRBJ2-1, with TRBD2 matching over 11 bases. Germline values: CDR1 MNHNY, CDR2 SVGAGI (reference sequence). The CDR3 has 17 amino acids. Losses at the gene ends were 5 bases for V and 3 bases for J; bases not matched to a gene: 9. CDR3 residues: CASSLTGTSGHYNEQFF. CDR3 nucleotide sequence: TGTGCCAGCAGTCTAACCGGGACTAGCGGACACTACAATGAGCAGTTCTTC.

The CDR3 region has the DNA TGTGCCAGCAGCCAAATTAACTATGGCTACACCTTC. Residues: CASSQINYGYTF. The chain carries TRBV6-6 and TRBJ1-2; D is undetermined. Germline CDR1 MNHNY, CDR2 SVGAGI (reference sequence). The V and J ends lost 6 bases and 1 base respectively, with 6 bases between them. The length of the CDR3 is 12 residues.

The chain has TRBV19 and TRBJ1-3; 7 nucleotides line up with TRBD1. The germline V gene has CDR1 LNHDA and CDR2 SQIVND (reference sequence). V lost 5 bases and J lost 4; bases outside the gene matches: 5. The CDR3 covers 14 residues. The CDR3 sequence is CASSDRARGNTIYF. Written as DNA, the CDR3 is TGTGCCAGTAGTGACAGGGCAAGAGGAAACACCATATATTTT.

This clone came up a few times. This sequence joins TRBV29-1 and TRBJ1-1; perhaps TRBD1 as D (5 bases). Trimming stripped 7 bases from V and 0 bases from J, with 6 bases between. Per the germline V gene, CDR1 is SQVTM and CDR2 is ANQGSEA. The CDR3 has 11 residues. The chain's CDR3 is CSGRVNTEAFF. The CDR3 DNA is TGCAGCGGCAGGGTGAACACTGAAGCTTTCTTT.

Notes on this clone: This CDR3 is also generated by other DNA sequences in the sample. The chain recombines TRBV27 with TRBJ2-7; TRBD1 matches at 8 bases. The germline gives CDR1 MNHEY, CDR2 SMNVEV (reference sequence). This CDR3 spans 14 amino acids. The trim removed 5 bases at V and 3 bases at J, leaving 6 bases unmatched. In DNA form, the CDR3 reads TGTGCCAGCAGTCCCGGGACAGGCAACTACGAGCAGTACTTC. This gives the protein CASSPGTGNYEQYF.

The chain links TRBV19 to TRBJ1-5; 7 nucleotides align to TRBD1. The junction had 6 bases not matched to a gene; V was cut back by 4 bases and J by 0 bases. Looked up from germline, CDR1 is LNHDA and CDR2 is SQIVND (reference sequence). The CDR3 has 16 residues. The CDR3 sequence: CASSSRQGVSNQPQHF. The CDR3 nucleotides read TGTGCCAGTAGTAGTAGACAGGGAGTTAGCAATCAGCCCCAGCATTTT.

This clone showed up just once. The chain uses TRBV5-4 and TRBJ1-1, with 8 bases aligning to TRBD1. Germline V gene data show CDR1 as SGHNT and CDR2 as YYREEE (reference sequence). J was trimmed by 3 bases and V by 0 bases; bases with no gene match: 7. This CDR3 has 16 residues. CDR3 bases: TGTGCCAGCAGCTTGGCGGGGCCAGGGGGCCACACTGAAGCTTTCTTT. It codes for CASSLAGPGGHTEAFF.

This clone came up a few times. This rearrangement joins TRBV6-5 to TRBJ2-2; D is possibly TRBD2 (5 bases). CDR3 length: 14 residues. Trimming took 5 bases from V and 6 from J, leaving 13 bases between them. The germline V gene has CDR1 MNHEY and CDR2 SVGAGI. CDR3 region: CASSRLGKSGELFF. CDR3 nucleotide sequence: TGTGCCAGCAGTCGCCTCGGGAAGTCCGGGGAGCTGTTTTTT.

The rearrangement uses TRBV7-2 and TRBJ1-3, with D perhaps matching TRBD1 (6 bases). The CDR3 spans 15 residues. The V end was cut by 2 bases, the J end by 8 bases, with 16 bases between. Per the germline V gene, CDR1 is SGHTA and CDR2 is FQGNSA. CDR3 in amino acids: CASSLLGQRSDTIYF. The CDR3 bases are TGTGCCAGCAGCTTATTAGGACAGCGTTCAGACACCATATATTTT.

This chain uses TRBV14 with TRBJ2-1; tentative D call: TRBD2 (5 bases). V gave up 5 bases and J gave up 8 bases, with 19 bases separating them. CDR1 and CDR2 from the germline V gene are SGHDN and FVKESK. This CDR3 is 15 amino acids long. The CDR3 reads CASSTSGIGLHEQFF. As DNA, the CDR3 is TGTGCCAGCAGCACCTCCGGGATCGGTTTGCATGAGCAGTTCTTC.

The CDR3 loop reads CASLPGQGASGELFF. For the CDR3, the DNA is TGTGCCAGTTTGCCGGGACAGGGGGCCTCCGGGGAGCTGTTTTTT. This sequence joins TRBV4-2 and TRBJ2-2, with TRBD1 identical over 12 bases. This CDR3 is 15 amino acids long. Losses at the gene ends were 9 bases for V and 6 bases for J; bases not matched to a gene: 8. Germline V lookup: CDR1 LGHNA, CDR2 YNFKEQ.

This clone appeared a single time. V is TRBV18 and J is TRBJ1-4; D is uncertain. V dropped 2 bases and J dropped 5 bases, with 12 bases sitting between them. The CDR3 is made up of 15 amino acids. Germline V gene data show CDR1 as KGHSH and CDR2 as LQKENI. CDR3 in DNA: TGTGCCAGCTCACCATATTTGGCGGAGAATGAAAAACTGTTTTTT. It is translated as CASSPYLAENEKLFF.

This sequence joins TRBV5-4 and TRBJ2-7; TRBD2 might be the D (5 bases). Trimming cost V 4 bases and J 4 bases, with 15 bases left between them. Germline CDR1 SGHNT, CDR2 YYREEE (reference sequence). This CDR3 is 14 amino acids long. The CDR3 DNA follows: TGTGCCAGCAGCCGGGGTGGGAAGGATTACGAGCAGTACTTC. This gives the protein CASSRGGKDYEQYF.

The chain is built from TRBV6-1 and TRBJ1-5, with D hard to call. There are 15 residues in the CDR3. CDR1 is MNHNS and CDR2 is SASEGT in the germline V gene. Between the trimmed V and J ends, which lost 1 base and 3 bases, there was a span of 10 bases. The CDR3 nucleotides are TGTGCCAGCAGTGAAGAGAAACAGTTCAATCAGCCCCAGCATTTT. Its protein product is CASSEEKQFNQPQHF.

The chain uses TRBV5-8 and TRBJ2-3, with 11 nucleotides matching TRBD2. This CDR3 comprises 17 residues. Losses at the gene ends were 5 bases for V and 0 bases for J; bases not matched to a gene: 8. Germline V CDR1 and CDR2: SGHTS, YDEGEE. The CDR3, as DNA: TGTGCCAGCAGTACGGGACTAGCGGTCGGTAGCACAGATACGCAGTATTTT. It encodes CASSTGLAVGSTDTQYF.

This chain links TRBV5-7 with TRBJ1-2; D is unclear. TRBV5-7 is an ORF for which the function is uncertain. The CDR3 runs 17 residues. The V and J ends lost 3 bases and 2 bases respectively, with 20 bases between them. The CDR3 coding sequence is TGTGCCAGCAGCTCCCAGGAACTCATGAGGAGGAACTATGGCTACACCTTC. Its protein product is CASSSQELMRRNYGYTF.

This chain uses TRBV5-6 with TRBJ1-3; 7 bases fit TRBD1. The CDR3 loop spans 16 amino acids. From germline, CDR1 is SGHDT and CDR2 YYEEEE. V gave up 4 bases and J gave up 4 bases; unmatched junction bases: 11. The CDR3: CASSRYGQGEGNTIYF. The CDR3 DNA reads TGTGCCAGCAGCCGGTACGGCCAGGGGGAGGGAAACACCATATATTTT.

The chain links TRBV3-1 (or the pseudogene TRBV3-2) to TRBJ1-2, with D perhaps TRBD1 (6 bases). The V gene's germline CDR1 is LGHDT and CDR2 YNNKEL (reference sequence). V lost 2 bases and J lost 8, with 6 bases in between. The CDR3 is 11 amino acids. This CDR3 reads CASSQQGGYTF. CDR3 nucleotides: TGTGCCAGCAGCCAACAGGGGGGCTACACCTTC.

The V call is TRBV9, the J call TRBJ1-1, with D uncertain. The germline V gene has CDR1 SGDLS and CDR2 YYNGEE. The CDR3 consists of 16 residues. V lost 0 bases and J lost 4, with 16 bases in between. This chain's CDR3 is CASSVGRDPRGTEAFF. Written as DNA, the CDR3 is TGTGCCAGCAGCGTAGGGAGGGATCCCCGGGGCACTGAAGCTTTCTTT.

This clone was detected only a few times. The chain recombines TRBV5-4 with TRBJ1-2, with D perhaps matching TRBD1 (6 bases). Trimming pared 0 bases from V and 6 bases from J, leaving 15 bases between. CDR1 SGHNT and CDR2 YYREEE come from the germline V gene (reference sequence). The CDR3 runs 15 residues. The CDR3 sequence: CASSLVGGAGNGYTF. In nucleotides, the CDR3 is TGTGCCAGCAGCTTGGTTGGGGGCGCAGGGAATGGCTACACCTTC.

The CDR3, as DNA: TGTGCCACCAGTGAGGACAGGGCAGACACTGAAGCTTTCTTT. As protein: CATSEDRADTEAFF. The chain has TRBV24-1 and TRBJ1-1; 8 positions match TRBD1. CDR1 is KGHDR, CDR2 SFDVKD, per germline. The ends lost 4 bases at V and 3 bases at J; junction bases unmatched: 3. CDR3 length equals 14 residues.

This clone has just a few counts. The chain is built from TRBV2 and TRBJ2-3, with TRBD1 matching over 10 bases. This CDR3 spans 14 amino acids. CDR1 and CDR2 (germline): SNHLY, FYNNEI. J lost 2 bases, V lost 8 bases, and 4 bases had no gene match. The CDR3 spells CASGQGETTDTQYF. CDR3 nucleotides: TGTGCCAGCGGACAGGGGGAGACCACAGATACGCAGTATTTT.

The chain joins TRBV29-1 to TRBJ1-4; the D is unclear. This CDR3 spans 11 amino acids. Germline loops: CDR1 SQVTM, CDR2 ANQGSEA. CDR3 loop: CSVSVWEKLFF. CDR3 in DNA: TGCAGTGTCTCGGTGTGGGAAAAACTGTTTTTT.